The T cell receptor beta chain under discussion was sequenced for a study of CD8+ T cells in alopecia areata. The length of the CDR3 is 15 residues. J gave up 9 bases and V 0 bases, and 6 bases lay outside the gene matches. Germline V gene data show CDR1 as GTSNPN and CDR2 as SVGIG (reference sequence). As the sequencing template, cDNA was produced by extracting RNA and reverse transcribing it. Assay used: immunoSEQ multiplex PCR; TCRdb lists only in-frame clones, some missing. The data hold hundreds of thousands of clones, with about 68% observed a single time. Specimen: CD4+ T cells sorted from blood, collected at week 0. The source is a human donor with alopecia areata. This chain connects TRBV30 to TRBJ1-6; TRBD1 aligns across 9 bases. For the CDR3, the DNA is TGTGCCTGGAGTGTAGGGACAGGGAAAAGTTCACCCCTCCACTTT. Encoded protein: CAWSVGTGKSSPLHF.